The clone carrying this T cell receptor beta chain showed up just a few times. This record belongs to a study of blood T cell repertoires in COVID-19. Study at large: COVID-19 samples collected from the United States, Italy and Spain covered acute and convalescent phases. PBMCs, B-cell-depleted T cells, or T cells provided the cDNA or gDNA that made up the material.

The authors' processing: Amplification of reference gene primers provided the estimated nucleated cell counts. Sequencing used immunoSEQ multiplex PCR; TCRdb keeps in-frame clones, though not all of them. That table gives V, J and clone size, and the DNA gave D and trimming. The sample includes 80,000 to 90,000 clones, 82% seen only once; the top ten take approximately 1.2%. The V end was cut by 4 bases, the J end by 5 bases, with 5 bases between. Germline V gene lookup returns CDR1 DFQATT and CDR2 SNEGSKA (reference sequence). This CDR3 contains 11 residues. The receptor comes from an elderly woman with acute or convalescent COVID-19. This rearrangement joins TRBV20-1 to TRBJ2-2; D is ambiguous. The source material was peripheral blood. The DNA of the CDR3 is TGCAGTGCTACCTTTACCGGGGAGCTGTTTTTT. Translated: CSATFTGELFF.